Listed here are 3 T cell receptor beta chains from one sample, sequenced in a study of T cell changes during pregnancy in multiple sclerosis (dated by TCRdb to the late 2010s). Library construction relied on the immunoSEQ multiplex PCR assay. As stored in TCRdb, this immuneACCESS dataset retains in-frame rearrangements with V and J assigned. A fraction of the clones does not appear; measured against another copy, unresolved V genes explain less than half of the discrepancy, and the remainder lacks a known reason. The sample yields roughly 57,000 clones; 89% were counted once. Roughly 2.7% of the sample comes from the top ten. The source material was peripheral blood, sampled in the first trimester of pregnancy. All receptors derive from a female donor with multiple sclerosis, enrolled in a pregnancy study.

V usage is TRBV5-5 and J usage is TRBJ2-7; 9 bases are shared with TRBD1. The CDR3 is 14 amino acids. Germline lookup yields CDR1 SGHKS and CDR2 YYEKEE (reference sequence). The V segment lost 4 bases and the J segment 5 bases; nucleotides outside the gene matches: 7. For the CDR3, the DNA is TGTGCCAGCAGCCGGAACAGGGGGCTCGACGAGCAGTACTTC. Its protein product is CASSRNRGLDEQYF.

This clone was seen just once. The chain links TRBV7-8 to TRBJ2-1; 9 bases match TRBD2. The germline gives CDR1 SGHVS, CDR2 FQNEAQ. With 3 bases clipped from V and 7 bases from J, the junction kept 1 base outside the gene matches. The CDR3 consists of 13 residues. The CDR3 protein is CASSFSGGNEQFF. In DNA form, the CDR3 reads TGTGCCAGCAGCTTTAGCGGGGGAAATGAGCAGTTCTTC.

The chain carries TRBV7-9 and TRBJ1-2, with no clear D. CDR1 is SEHNR and CDR2 is FQNEAQ in the germline V gene (reference sequence). The CDR3 extends over 12 amino acids. With 5 bases removed from V and 4 bases from J, the gap between germline ends came to 8 bases. CDR3 sequence: CASSQDSYGYTF. In DNA form, the CDR3 reads TGTGCCAGCAGCCAAGATAGCTATGGCTACACCTTC.